The clone carrying this T cell receptor (beta chain) was seen once. The antigen is unknown. PCR was performed a second time for roughly 6 to 12 cycles using a sample-barcoded 5' primer and a J-beta primer mix. All cDNA molecules were each tagged by a template-switch adaptor with 12 random nucleotides. Each CDR3 protein is one row after TCRdb ran MiXCR on the 5' RACE reads. The table has fewer than 1.5 million distinct CDR3 sequences, 35% to 45% seen once. The sample originates from a study of blood T cells in healthy people across ages. CDR1 and CDR2 (germline): KGHSH, LQKENI. CDR3 length: 12 amino acids. Trimming removed 0 bases from V and 9 bases from J, with 8 bases in between. Study outcomes and limitations: More naive CD4+ cells and higher diversity marked long-lived donors relative to aged donors.

Investigators took about 10 milliliters of peripheral blood from every donor. A minimum of 5 micrograms of total RNA was extracted per sample. The material sequenced was blood. The genes are TRBV18 and TRBJ1-2; possibly TRBD1 for D (6 bases). The receptor was isolated from a woman aged 18-29 years in good health. In DNA, the CDR3 is TGTGCCAGCTCACCACCCGACAGGCGCTACACCTTC. It is translated as CASSPPDRRYTF.